The next 29 T cell receptor beta chains were all read from a single sample in a study of shared T cell receptors in the human thymus. TCRdb's table, derived via immunoSEQ multiplex PCR, lists solely in-frame clones and lacks some. Counted here are over 450,000 clones, approximately 78% occurring once; the ten biggest clones make up 0.013%. In addition, the sample was reused for a study of human thymus T cells.

Sequenced: thymocytes. All receptors derive from a boy less than two years old with a congenital heart defect.

This chain uses TRBV29-1 with TRBJ2-7; 11 bases fit TRBD2. Germline values: CDR1 SQVTM, CDR2 ANQGSEA. Unmatched junction bases numbered 7, after V lost 3 bases and J lost 0 bases. CDR3 size: 16 residues. The CDR3 protein is CSVEGRLAGHSYEQYF. The CDR3 DNA reads as TGCAGCGTTGAGGGGAGACTAGCGGGGCACTCCTACGAGCAGTACTTC.

The rearrangement uses TRBV14 and TRBJ2-7; unclear D gene. The CDR3 is made up of 15 amino acids. Germline V CDR1 and CDR2: SGHDN, FVKESK. Trimming cost V 0 bases and J 1 base, with 10 bases left between them. CDR3 residues: CASSQDGASSYEQYF. The CDR3 bases are TGTGCCAGCAGCCAAGATGGAGCTAGTTCCTACGAGCAGTACTTC.

This clone occurred a few times. This chain links TRBV19 with TRBJ1-3, with D maybe TRBD1 (6 bases). Germline-derived CDR1 and CDR2 are LNHDA and SQIVND (reference sequence). The CDR3 spans 16 residues. The germline V and J ends were trimmed by 3 bases and 0 bases, with 12 bases remaining between them. CDR3 sequence reads: CASSIWSRGSGNTIYF. In DNA, the CDR3 is TGTGCCAGTAGTATCTGGAGCAGGGGCTCTGGAAACACCATATATTTT.

This clone was picked up a small number of times. For the CDR3, the DNA is TGTGCCAGCAGCCCACCCGCGGGTTCTGGAAACACCATATATTTT. Residues: CASSPPAGSGNTIYF. The V and J genes are TRBV5-4 and TRBJ1-3, with D unresolved. The CDR3 runs to 15 residues. Germline assignment: CDR1 SGHNT and CDR2 YYREEE (reference sequence). Trimming cost V 4 bases and J 1 base, with 12 bases left between them. The whole variable domain, remainder taken from reference TRBV5-4 and TRBJ1-3, is ETGVTQSPTHLIKTRGQQVTLRCSSQSGHNTVSWYQQALGQGPQFIFQYYREEENGRGNFPPRFSGLQFPNYSSELNVNALELDDSALYLCASSPPAGSGNTIYFGEGSWLTVV.

The chain employs TRBV4-1 and TRBJ2-3, with a possible D match to TRBD1 (7 bases). Per germline, CDR1 MGHRA and CDR2 YSYEKL. This CDR3 is built from 18 residues. Between the trimmed V and J ends, which lost 4 bases and 4 bases, there was a span of 24 bases. CDR3 bases: TGCGCCAGCAGCCGGACTATCCTGGACAGGCCTCCGGCAGATACGCAGTATTTT. Protein sequence: CASSRTILDRPPADTQYF.

The V call is TRBV6-1, the J call TRBJ2-5; D is possibly TRBD1 (6 bases). The CDR3 has 14 amino acids. Between the trimmed V and J ends, which lost 6 bases and 7 bases, there was a span of 18 bases. CDR1 is MNHNS, CDR2 SASEGT, per germline. CDR3 in amino acids: CASSEYRGTGTQYF. CDR3 DNA sequence: TGTGCCAGCAGCGAATATAGGGGGACGGGGACCCAGTACTTC.

The rearrangement links TRBV7-9 to TRBJ2-2; possibly TRBD2 for D (6 bases). The CDR3 runs to 18 residues. Germline-derived CDR1 and CDR2 are SEHNR and FQNEAQ (reference sequence). The V and J ends lost 10 bases and 6 bases respectively, with 30 bases between them. The chain's CDR3 is CATSPGEAEGGHAGELFF. The CDR3 DNA follows: TGTGCCACTTCGCCGGGGGAAGCTGAGGGAGGCCATGCCGGGGAGCTGTTTTTT.

This clone turned up a few times. The genes are TRBV6-1 and TRBJ2-5; 7 bases fit TRBD2. Germline V gives CDR1 MNHNS, CDR2 SASEGT. The CDR3 is 10 residues long. CDR3 amino acids: CAGGRETQYF. DNA of the CDR3: TGTGCGGGGGGGAGGGAGACCCAGTACTTC.

The V and J genes are TRBV27 and TRBJ2-1; 8 positions agree with TRBD1. This CDR3 has 14 amino acids. The junction had 4 bases not matched to a gene; V was cut back by 5 bases and J by 4 bases. CDR1 is MNHEY, CDR2 SMNVEV, per germline (reference sequence). CDR3 bases: TGTGCCAGCAGTCCCGGACAGGGATACAATGAGCAGTTCTTC. Its translation is CASSPGQGYNEQFF.

V usage is TRBV19 and J usage is TRBJ2-6, with 10 bases that match TRBD1. The CDR3 runs to 17 residues. CDR1 LNHDA and CDR2 SQIVND come from the germline V gene (reference sequence). Trimming cost V 7 bases and J 4 bases; bases outside gene matches: 10. The CDR3 sequence: CASTSRDRGSGANVLTF. DNA of the CDR3: TGTGCCAGTACTTCCCGGGACAGGGGATCCGGGGCCAACGTCCTGACTTTC. The whole variable domain, remainder taken from reference TRBV19 and TRBJ2-6, is DGGITQSPKYLFRKEGQNVTLSCEQNLNHDAMYWYRQDPGQGLRLIYYSQIVNDFQKGDIAEGYSVSREKKESFPLTVTSAQKNPTAFYLCASTSRDRGSGANVLTFGAGSRLTVL.

This chain uses TRBV30 with TRBJ1-2; D call uncertain. CDR3 size: 15 residues. Germline-derived CDR1 and CDR2 are GTSNPN and SVGIG (reference sequence). Between the trimmed V and J ends, which lost 3 bases and 0 bases, there was a span of 14 bases. The CDR3 here is CAWRQRRESNYGYTF. In DNA form, the CDR3 reads TGTGCCTGGAGACAGCGAAGGGAGTCTAACTATGGCTACACCTTC.

For this clone: The sample carries other DNA sequences with the same CDR3. The V and J genes are TRBV29-1 and TRBJ2-5; 10 nucleotides agree with TRBD1. J gave up 1 base and V 6 bases, and 2 bases lay outside the gene matches. The CDR3 extends over 13 amino acids. The V gene's germline CDR1 is SQVTM and CDR2 ANQGSEA. DNA of the CDR3: TGCAGCGTCCGGACAGGGGGCCAAGAGACCCAGTACTTC. Protein product: CSVRTGGQETQYF.

The gene calls are TRBV9 and TRBJ1-2; tentative D call: TRBD1 (6 bases). This CDR3 has 15 residues. CDR1 and CDR2 (germline): SGDLS, YYNGEE. Trimming left V 5 bases short and J 3 bases short, with 17 bases between. CDR3 DNA sequence: TGTGCCAGCAGTCAGAAAGGGGGGGGAGACTATGGCTACACCTTC. Its protein product is CASSQKGGGDYGYTF. The complete variable domain, with remaining parts taken from reference TRBV9 and TRBJ1-2, reads DSGVTQTPKHLITATGQRVTLRCSPRSGDLSVYWYQQSLDQGLQFLIQYYNGEERAKGNILERFSAQQFPDLHSELNLSSLELGDSALYFCASSQKGGGDYGYTFGSGTRLTVV.

This clone was recorded a few times. The chain recombines TRBV18 with TRBJ2-1, with a possible D match to TRBD1 (6 bases). This CDR3 is built from 15 residues. CDR1 and CDR2 (germline): KGHSH, LQKENI. Deletions cut 1 base from V and 1 base from J, with 8 bases between. The CDR3 here is CASSPRQASYNEQFF. CDR3 nucleotides: TGTGCCAGCTCACCACGACAGGCATCCTACAATGAGCAGTTCTTC.

The chain employs TRBV7-8 and TRBJ2-1, with TRBD2 identical over 13 bases. CDR3 length equals 19 residues. The V gene's germline CDR1 is SGHVS and CDR2 FQNEAQ. V lost 1 base and J lost 5; bases outside the gene matches: 11. The CDR3, as DNA: TGTGCCAGCAGCTTAGATTTCAGGTGGGGACTAGCGGGGAACAATGAGCAGTTCTTC. This gives the protein CASSLDFRWGLAGNNEQFF.

The CDR3 DNA sequence: TGCGCCAGCAGCTTGCGAGTTGGGCACGTATCCTACAATGAGCAGTTCTTC. Translation gives CASSLRVGHVSYNEQFF. The genes are TRBV5-1 and TRBJ2-1; D gene uncertain. The CDR3 length is 17 residues. Trimming stripped 1 base from V and 1 base from J, with 15 bases between. Germline V gene lookup returns CDR1 SGHRS and CDR2 YFSETQ.

This chain uses TRBV6-5 with TRBJ2-7; D may be TRBD2 (5 bases). The CDR3 has 15 residues. The V gene lost 0 bases and the J gene lost 2 bases, with 11 bases spanning the gap. Germline loops: CDR1 MNHEY, CDR2 SVGAGI. The CDR3 loop is CASSYSGDGTYEQYF. The CDR3, as DNA: TGTGCCAGCAGTTACTCCGGGGATGGTACCTACGAGCAGTACTTC.

In this sample, this clone turned up a few times. This chain connects TRBV28 to TRBJ1-1; D is uncertain. V lost 7 bases and J 5 bases, leaving 17 bases between the germline ends. The CDR3 sequence is 14 residues long. Germline V gene data show CDR1 as MDHEN and CDR2 as SYDVKM. The CDR3, as DNA: TGTGCCAGCACCAATTTACAAGGAGGGACTGAAGCTTTCTTT. Translating gives CASTNLQGGTEAFF.

This clone was seen once. The V call is TRBV2, the J call TRBJ1-3; TRBD1 matches at 11 bases. V shed 0 bases and J 4 bases; nucleotides not matched to a gene: 11. There are 19 residues in the CDR3. The germline gives CDR1 SNHLY, CDR2 FYNNEI. The CDR3 sequence: CASSEALQWTGGFGNTIYF. CDR3 DNA: TGTGCCAGCAGTGAAGCGCTTCAGTGGACAGGGGGCTTCGGAAACACCATATATTTT.

The chain carries TRBV5-1 and TRBJ2-5; D not certain. V was shortened by 1 base and J by 2 bases, with 9 bases between the two germline ends. CDR1 SGHRS and CDR2 YFSETQ come from the germline V gene. This CDR3 contains 14 residues. DNA for the CDR3: TGCGCCAGCAGCTTGAAGCGAGAACAAGAGACCCAGTACTTC. Translation: CASSLKREQETQYF.

The chain links TRBV28 to TRBJ2-1; tentatively, D is TRBD2 (6 bases). The germline V gene has CDR1 MDHEN and CDR2 SYDVKM. Trimming took 4 bases from V and 3 from J, leaving 16 bases between them. CDR3 length equals 16 residues. DNA of the CDR3: TGTGCCAGCAGTTCTCCAGGAGAGCGGGTCTACAATGAGCAGTTCTTC. Amino acids: CASSSPGERVYNEQFF. The full variable domain, in which reference TRBV28 and TRBJ2-1 provide the parts outside the CDR3, is DVKVTQSSRYLVKRTGEKVFLECVQDMDHENMFWYRQDPGLGLRLIYFSYDVKMKEKGDIPEGYSVSREKKERFSLILESASTNQTSMYLCASSSPGERVYNEQFFGPGTRLTVL.

The J gene is TRBJ2-2, the V gene TRBV12-5; D remains unclear. This CDR3 spans 13 amino acids. The ends were cut back, 2 bases at V and 6 bases at J, with 7 bases in the middle. The V gene's germline CDR1 is LGHNT and CDR2 FRNRAP. CDR3 nucleotide sequence: TGTGCTAGTGGTTTGATCGGGTCCGGGGAGCTGTTTTTT. Its protein is CASGLIGSGELFF.

V is TRBV29-1 and J is TRBJ2-2; perhaps TRBD1 as D (6 bases). V lost 0 bases and J lost 6, with 17 bases in between. The CDR3 contains 16 residues. In germline, CDR1 is SQVTM, CDR2 ANQGSEA. The CDR3 region has the DNA TGCAGCGTTGAAGATCTTGGCCAGGGGCGCCCCGGGGAGCTGTTTTTT. It encodes CSVEDLGQGRPGELFF.

This chain uses TRBV28 with TRBJ1-1; D unresolved. In germline, CDR1 is MDHEN, CDR2 SYDVKM. The ends were cut back, 2 bases at V and 11 bases at J, with 15 bases in the middle. The CDR3 is 13 amino acids. This CDR3 reads CASSLGPEGVAFF. CDR3 sequence (DNA): TGTGCCAGCAGTTTAGGGCCCGAAGGTGTCGCTTTCTTT. The whole variable domain, remainder taken from reference TRBV28 and TRBJ1-1, is DVKVTQSSRYLVKRTGEKVFLECVQDMDHENMFWYRQDPGLGLRLIYFSYDVKMKEKGDIPEGYSVSREKKERFSLILESASTNQTSMYLCASSLGPEGVAFFGQGTRLTVV.

This clone was recorded only once. V gene TRBV14 combines with J gene TRBJ1-4; perhaps TRBD1 as D (5 bases). This CDR3 has 14 residues. V shed 4 bases and J shed 5 bases, with 11 bases lying between them. CDR1 and CDR2 (germline): SGHDN, FVKESK. The CDR3 is CASSPGYGNEKLFF. The CDR3 DNA is TGTGCCAGCAGCCCAGGGTATGGGAATGAAAAACTGTTTTTT.

This chain links TRBV5-1 with TRBJ2-7; TRBD2 aligns across 15 bases. Per the germline V gene, CDR1 is SGHRS and CDR2 is YFSETQ. Trimming at V came to 1 base and at J to 1 base, leaving 3 bases not matched to a gene. This CDR3 has 17 amino acids. CDR3 region: CASSLSGTSGGSYEQYF. DNA for the CDR3: TGCGCCAGCAGCTTGTCTGGGACTAGCGGGGGGTCCTACGAGCAGTACTTC.

The chain carries TRBV30 and TRBJ2-1; TRBD2 matches 13 bases. The V and J ends lost 5 bases and 9 bases, in that order; junction bases with no gene match: 7. CDR1 GTSNPN and CDR2 SVGIG come from the germline V gene (reference sequence). There are 14 residues in the CDR3. Written as DNA, the CDR3 is TGTGCCTGGCCACTAGCGGGAGGGCGGGGTGAGCAGTTCTTC. This gives the protein CAWPLAGGRGEQFF. The whole variable domain, filled in from reference TRBV30 and TRBJ2-1, reads SQTIHQWPATLVQPVGSPLSLECTVEGTSNPNLYWYRQAAGRGLQLLFYSVGIGQISSEVPQNLSASRPQDRQFILSSKKLLLSDSGFYLCAWPLAGGRGEQFFGPGTRLTVL.

The chain carries TRBV4-1 and TRBJ2-1; 12 nucleotides agree with TRBD2. The CDR3 contains 17 residues. Germline-derived CDR1 and CDR2 are MGHRA and YSYEKL. V dropped 5 bases and J dropped 7; count of bases not matched to a gene: 12. The CDR3 sequence is CASSKTQTSGSWNEQFF. CDR3 nucleotides: TGCGCCAGCAGCAAAACTCAGACTAGCGGGAGTTGGAATGAGCAGTTCTTC.

This chain joins TRBV15 and TRBJ2-5; D remains unclear. V was pared by 9 bases and J by 5 bases, with 13 bases between. This CDR3 is 12 amino acids long. Germline V CDR1 and CDR2: LNHNV, YYDKDF (reference sequence). CDR3 sequence (DNA): TGTGCCACTCGAAGCCCCGGGGAGACCCAGTACTTC. Its protein is CATRSPGETQYF.